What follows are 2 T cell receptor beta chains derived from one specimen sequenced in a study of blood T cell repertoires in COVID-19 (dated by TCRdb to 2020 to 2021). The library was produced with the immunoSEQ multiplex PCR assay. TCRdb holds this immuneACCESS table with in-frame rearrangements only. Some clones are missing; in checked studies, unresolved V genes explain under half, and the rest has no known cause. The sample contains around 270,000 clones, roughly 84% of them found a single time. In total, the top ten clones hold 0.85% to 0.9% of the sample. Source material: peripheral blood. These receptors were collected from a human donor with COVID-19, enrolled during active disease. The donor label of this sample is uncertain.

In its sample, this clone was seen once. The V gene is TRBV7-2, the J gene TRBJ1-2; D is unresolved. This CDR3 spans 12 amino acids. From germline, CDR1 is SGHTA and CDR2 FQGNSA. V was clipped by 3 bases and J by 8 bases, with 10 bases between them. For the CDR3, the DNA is TGTGCCAGCAGCTTGCAGAGGAGCGGCTACACCTTC. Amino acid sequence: CASSLQRSGYTF. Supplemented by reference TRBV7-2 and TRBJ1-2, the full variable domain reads GAGVSQSPSNKVTEKGKDVELRCDPISGHTALYWYRQSLGQGLEFLIYFQGNSAPDKSGLPSDRFSAERTGGSVSTLTIQRTQQEDSAVYLCASSLQRSGYTFGSGTRLTVV.

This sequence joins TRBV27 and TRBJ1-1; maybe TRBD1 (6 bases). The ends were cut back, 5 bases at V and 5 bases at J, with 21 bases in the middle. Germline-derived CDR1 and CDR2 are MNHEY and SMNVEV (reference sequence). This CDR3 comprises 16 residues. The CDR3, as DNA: TGTGCCAGCAGTGCCCAGACCGGGGGGCGGGGGACTGAAGCTTTCTTT. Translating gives CASSAQTGGRGTEAFF.